This T cell receptor beta chain appears in the sequencing data of a study of shared clonotypes between healthy human individuals. Study at large: Per donor, three plates held CD4 naive cells, three held CD4 memory, two held CD8 naive and one held CD8 memory. Notes on the study in general: Generally, estimated richness proved larger in naive subsets than it did in memory subsets. Naive CD4 clonotype sharing across a few donors was 4% to 5.5%.

Measured with immunoSEQ multiplex PCR; TCRdb has only the in-frame clones, and not every one. The table includes approximately 590,000 clones, around 95% detected once. Of note for this clone: Its antigen remains unknown.

CD45RO-negative CD8 cells positively selected for CCR7 made up the naive population, which excluded terminally differentiated effector memory CD45RA+ cells. The study drew its donors from healthy HIV-negative adults without recent acute infections or vaccinations. The sequence derives from a woman aged 25 to 39 in good health. Sequenced sample: naive CD8+ T cells sorted from blood.

The CDR3 protein is CASSLSYQETQYF. The CDR3 DNA is TGTGCCAGCAGTTTATCGTACCAAGAGACCCAGTACTTC. This chain connects TRBV27 to TRBJ2-5; no firm D call. Germline V lookup: CDR1 MNHEY, CDR2 SMNVEV (reference sequence). The length of the CDR3 is 13 residues. The V end lost 0 bases, the J end lost 0 bases, and 2 bases lay between the germline ends.